This T cell receptor beta chain was recovered during a study of blood T cell repertoires in COVID-19. About the research overall: The samples span acute and convalescent COVID-19 from the United States, Italy and Spain. The analysed material was cDNA or gDNA that came from T cells, B-cell-depleted T cells, or PBMCs.

In the authors' methods: Reference gene primers were amplified, and this amplification served to estimate nucleated cell counts. Data came from immunoSEQ multiplex PCR; TCRdb stores just in-frame clones and leaves some out. The V and J calls and the clone size are those of that table, but D and trimming were determined from the DNA. This table holds about 90,000 clones, around 93% found once. The sample was peripheral blood. This receptor was identified in a human donor with active COVID-19. The donor label of this sample is uncertain.

CDR3 region: CASSQAGDTEAFF. The CDR3, as DNA: TGTGCCAGCAGCCAGGCGGGGGACACTGAAGCTTTCTTT. The gene calls are TRBV12-3 or TRBV12-4 and TRBJ1-1, with D maybe TRBD1 (5 bases). This CDR3 is built from 13 residues. Trimming cost V 6 bases and J 3 bases, with 11 bases left between them.